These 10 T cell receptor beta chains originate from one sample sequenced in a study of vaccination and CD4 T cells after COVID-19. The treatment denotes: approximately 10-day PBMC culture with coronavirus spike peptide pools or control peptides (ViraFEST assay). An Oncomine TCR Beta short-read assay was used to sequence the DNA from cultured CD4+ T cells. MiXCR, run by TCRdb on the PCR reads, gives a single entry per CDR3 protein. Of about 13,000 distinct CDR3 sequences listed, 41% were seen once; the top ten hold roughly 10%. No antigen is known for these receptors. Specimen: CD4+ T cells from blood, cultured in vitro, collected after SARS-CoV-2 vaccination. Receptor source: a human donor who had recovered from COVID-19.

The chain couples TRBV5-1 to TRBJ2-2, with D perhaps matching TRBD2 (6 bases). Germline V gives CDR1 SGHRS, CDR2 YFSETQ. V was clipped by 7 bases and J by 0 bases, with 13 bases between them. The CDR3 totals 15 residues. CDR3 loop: CASRPPGANTGELFF. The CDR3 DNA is TGCGCCAGCCGCCCGCCGGGGGCGAACACCGGGGAGCTGTTTTTT.

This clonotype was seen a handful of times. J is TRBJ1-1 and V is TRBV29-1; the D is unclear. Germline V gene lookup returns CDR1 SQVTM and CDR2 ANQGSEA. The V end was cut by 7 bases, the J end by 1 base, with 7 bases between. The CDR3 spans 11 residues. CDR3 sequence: CSAAGNTEAFF. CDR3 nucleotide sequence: TGCAGCGCTGCCGGGAACACTGAAGCTTTCTTT.

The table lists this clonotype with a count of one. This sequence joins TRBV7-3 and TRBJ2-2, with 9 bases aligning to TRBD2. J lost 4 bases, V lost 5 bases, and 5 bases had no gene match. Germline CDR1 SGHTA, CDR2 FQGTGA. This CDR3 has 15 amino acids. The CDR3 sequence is CASSLSGGSTGELFF. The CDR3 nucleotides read TGTGCCAGCAGCCTTAGCGGGGGTTCCACCGGGGAGCTGTTTTTT.

CDR3 sequence (DNA): TGTGCCAGTTCCAGACAGGGGTACACTGAAGCTTTCTTT. Its translation: CASSRQGYTEAFF. The rearrangement uses TRBV19 and TRBJ1-1; 8 nucleotides line up with TRBD1. The CDR3 runs 13 residues. Trimming took 8 bases from V and 3 from J; bases not matched to a gene: 5. The germline gives CDR1 LNHDA, CDR2 SQIVND (reference sequence).

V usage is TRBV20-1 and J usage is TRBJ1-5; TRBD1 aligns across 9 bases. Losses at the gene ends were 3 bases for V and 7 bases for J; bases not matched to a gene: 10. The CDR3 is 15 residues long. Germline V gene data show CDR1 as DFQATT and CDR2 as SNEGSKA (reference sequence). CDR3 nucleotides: TGCAGTGCTAGTAATGGACAGGGGTCCTGGCAGCCCCAGCATTTT. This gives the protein CSASNGQGSWQPQHF.

CDR3 sequence: CASSKNRATGELFF. The CDR3 nucleotides read TGTGCCAGCAGCAAGAACAGGGCCACCGGGGAGCTGTTTTTT. J is TRBJ2-2 and V is TRBV12-3 or TRBV12-4; perhaps TRBD1 as D (6 bases). The V gene lost 6 bases and the J gene lost 4 bases, with 12 bases spanning the gap. The CDR3 runs 14 residues.

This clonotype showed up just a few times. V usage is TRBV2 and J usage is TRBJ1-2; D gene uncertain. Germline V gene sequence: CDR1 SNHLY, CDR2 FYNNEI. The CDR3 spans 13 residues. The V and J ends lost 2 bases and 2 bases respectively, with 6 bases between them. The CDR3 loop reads CASSEQINYGYTF. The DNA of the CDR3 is TGTGCCAGCAGTGAACAGATAAACTATGGCTACACCTTC.

CDR3 in amino acids: CASSESVRDYGYTF. The CDR3 DNA reads TGTGCCAGCAGTGAAAGTGTACGGGACTATGGCTACACCTTC. This chain uses TRBV6-1 with TRBJ1-2; D unresolved. This CDR3 region has 14 residues. Trimming cost V 2 bases and J 3 bases, with 10 bases left between them. Germline loops: CDR1 MNHNS, CDR2 SASEGT.

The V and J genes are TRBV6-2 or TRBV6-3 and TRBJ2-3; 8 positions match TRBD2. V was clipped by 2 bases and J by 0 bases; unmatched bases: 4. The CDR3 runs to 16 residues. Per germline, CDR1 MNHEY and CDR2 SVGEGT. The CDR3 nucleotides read TGTGCCAGCAGTTACCCCATAGCGGGGAGCACAGATACGCAGTATTTT. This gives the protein CASSYPIAGSTDTQYF.

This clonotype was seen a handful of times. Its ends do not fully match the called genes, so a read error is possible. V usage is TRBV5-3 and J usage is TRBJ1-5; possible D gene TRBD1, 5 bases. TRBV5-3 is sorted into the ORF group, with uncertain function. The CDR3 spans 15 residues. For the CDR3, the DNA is TGTGCCAGCAGCTTGGCAATGGACAAGGATCAGCCCCAGCATTTT. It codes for CASSLAMDKDQPQHF.